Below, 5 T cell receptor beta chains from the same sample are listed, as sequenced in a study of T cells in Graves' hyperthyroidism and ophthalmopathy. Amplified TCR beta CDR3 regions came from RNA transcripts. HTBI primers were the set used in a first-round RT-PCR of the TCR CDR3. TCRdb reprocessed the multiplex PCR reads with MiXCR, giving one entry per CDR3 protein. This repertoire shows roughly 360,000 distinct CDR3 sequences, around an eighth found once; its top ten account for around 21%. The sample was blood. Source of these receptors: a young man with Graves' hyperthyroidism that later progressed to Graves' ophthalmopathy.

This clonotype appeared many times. The CDR3 region has the DNA TGTGCCTGGAGCCGGGGGCAGAACACTGAAGCTTTCTTT. As protein: CAWSRGQNTEAFF. V and J are TRBV30 and TRBJ1-1; maybe TRBD1 (6 bases). CDR1 is GTSNPN and CDR2 is SVGIG in the germline V gene (reference sequence). The CDR3 is made up of 13 amino acids. V was cut by 3 bases and J by 1 base, with 9 bases left in between.

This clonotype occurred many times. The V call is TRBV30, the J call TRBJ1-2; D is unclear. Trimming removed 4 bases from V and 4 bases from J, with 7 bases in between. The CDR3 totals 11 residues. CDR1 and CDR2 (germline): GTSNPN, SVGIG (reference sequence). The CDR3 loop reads CAWTHGYGYTF. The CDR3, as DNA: TGTGCCTGGACGCACGGCTATGGCTACACCTTC.

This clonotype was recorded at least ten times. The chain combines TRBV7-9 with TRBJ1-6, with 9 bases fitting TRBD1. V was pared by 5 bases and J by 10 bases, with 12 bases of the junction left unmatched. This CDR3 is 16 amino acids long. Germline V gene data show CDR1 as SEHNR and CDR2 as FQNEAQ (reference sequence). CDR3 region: CASSPRQGQGHSPLHF. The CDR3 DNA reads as TGTGCCAGCAGCCCCAGACAGGGACAGGGCCACTCACCCCTCCACTTT.

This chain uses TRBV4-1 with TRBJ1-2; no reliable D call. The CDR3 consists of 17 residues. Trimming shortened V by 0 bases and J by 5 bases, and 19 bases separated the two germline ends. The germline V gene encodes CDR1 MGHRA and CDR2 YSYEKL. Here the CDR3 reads CASSQDSLTSLGYGYTF. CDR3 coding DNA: TGCGCCAGCAGCCAAGATTCTCTGACAAGTCTGGGTTATGGCTACACCTTC.

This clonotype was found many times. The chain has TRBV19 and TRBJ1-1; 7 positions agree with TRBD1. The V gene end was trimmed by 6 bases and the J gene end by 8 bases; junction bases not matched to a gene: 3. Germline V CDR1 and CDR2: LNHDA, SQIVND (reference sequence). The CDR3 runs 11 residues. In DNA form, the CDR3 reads TGTGCCAGTAGATCAGGGGGAGAAGCTTTCTTT. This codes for CASRSGGEAFF.